Listed below are T cell receptor beta chains from one sample, sequenced in a study of shared clonotypes between healthy human individuals. TCRdb's copy holds only in-frame clones and misses some; the assay was immunoSEQ multiplex PCR. The sample contains more than 2 million clones, approximately 94% of which appear only once. Sequenced sample: naive CD8+ T cells sorted from blood. These receptors were collected from a man younger than 30 in good health. CDR3s include the opening cysteine and the closing phenylalanine or tryptophan. The order of the fields is V gene, clone size, J gene, D gene, CDR3 protein, CDR3 DNA. The D gene is left open where the match is weak. Expanded clones are given a class, and other clones once, few, many or no size at all.

V: TRBV15
size: NA
J: TRBJ1-6
D: NA
CDR3: CATSREAGESPLHF
DNA: TGTGCCACCAGCAGAGAGGCGGGCGAGTCACCCCTCCACTTT

V: TRBV5-4
size: NA
J: TRBJ2-5
D: NA
CDR3: CASSLPWDGSQETQYF
DNA: TGTGCCAGCAGCTTGCCATGGGACGGTTCCCAAGAGACCCAGTACTTC

V: TRBV25-1
size: NA
J: TRBJ1-1
D: NA
CDR3: CASSDLLSENTEAFF
DNA: TGTGCCAGCAGTGATCTCTTATCAGAGAACACTGAAGCTTTCTTT

V: TRBV7-9
size: once
J: TRBJ2-7
D: NA
CDR3: CASSPLSGTPSYEQYF
DNA: TGTGCCAGCAGCCCATTATCGGGGACCCCCTCCTACGAGCAGTACTTC

V: TRBV5-1
size: NA
J: TRBJ2-7
D: TRBD1
CDR3: CASSQTKRTGPSYEQYF
DNA: TGCGCCAGCAGCCAAACAAAACGGACAGGGCCCTCCTACGAGCAGTACTTC

V: TRBV30
size: NA
J: TRBJ1-4
D: NA
CDR3: CAWSGTAGGEKLFF
DNA: TGTGCCTGGAGTGGAACAGCTGGCGGTGAAAAACTGTTTTTT

V: TRBV7-3
size: NA
J: TRBJ2-3
D: NA
CDR3: CASSDSLTDTQYF
DNA: TGTGCCAGCAGCGATAGCCTCACAGATACGCAGTATTTT

V: TRBV28
size: NA
J: TRBJ1-5
D: NA
CDR3: CASSTPMGDGNQPQHF
DNA: TGTGCCAGCAGTACTCCCATGGGGGACGGGAATCAGCCCCAGCATTTT

V: TRBV5-1
size: NA
J: TRBJ2-7
D: NA
CDR3: CASALDVGYAYEQYF
DNA: TGCGCCAGCGCACTTGACGTGGGCTACGCCTACGAGCAGTACTTC

V: TRBV19
size: NA
J: TRBJ2-1
D: TRBD2
CDR3: CASSTGTSGLDEQFF
DNA: TGTGCCAGTAGTACCGGGACTAGCGGGCTCGATGAGCAGTTCTTC

V: TRBV27
size: NA
J: TRBJ2-7
D: NA
CDR3: CASSHVDRLAYEQYF
DNA: TGTGCCAGCAGTCATGTCGATAGGTTAGCCTACGAGCAGTACTTC

V: TRBV21-1
size: NA
J: TRBJ1-1
D: NA
CDR3: CASSPQVGHTEAFF
DNA: TGTGCCAGCAGCCCTCAAGTTGGTCACACTGAAGCTTTCTTT

V: TRBV4-3
size: once
J: TRBJ2-3
D: TRBD2
CDR3: CASSPGGADTQYF
DNA: TGCGCCAGCAGCCCCGGGGGGGCAGATACGCAGTATTTT

V: TRBV19
size: NA
J: TRBJ1-1
D: NA
CDR3: CASKTANTEAFF
DNA: TGTGCCAGTAAGACGGCGAACACTGAAGCTTTCTTT

V: TRBV15
size: NA
J: TRBJ2-3
D: NA
CDR3: CATSREASSTDTQYF
DNA: TGTGCCACCAGCAGAGAGGCTAGCAGCACAGATACGCAGTATTTT

V: TRBV5-4
size: NA
J: TRBJ2-7
D: TRBD1
CDR3: CASSLNRGPEEYF
DNA: TGTGCCAGCAGCTTGAACAGGGGGCCAGAGGAGTACTTC

V: TRBV9
size: NA
J: TRBJ1-2
D: TRBD1
CDR3: CASSAAGTDGYTF
DNA: TGTGCCAGCAGCGCCGCCGGGACAGATGGCTACACCTTC

V: TRBV11-2
size: NA
J: TRBJ2-3
D: NA
CDR3: CASSPWTVTDTQYF
DNA: TGTGCCAGCAGCCCCTGGACAGTCACAGATACGCAGTATTTT

V: TRBV4-1
size: NA
J: TRBJ1-4
D: TRBD1
CDR3: CASSQGPGGQGGKNEKLFF
DNA: TGCGCCAGCAGCCAAGGCCCAGGTGGGCAGGGGGGAAAAAATGAAAAACTGTTTTTT

V: TRBV10-3
size: NA
J: TRBJ1-4
D: NA
CDR3: CAISDRESVEKLFF
DNA: TGTGCCATCAGTGACAGGGAATCGGTTGAAAAACTGTTTTTT

V: TRBV16
size: NA
J: TRBJ2-5
D: NA
CDR3: CASSQQQETQYF
DNA: TGTGCCAGCAGCCAACAGCAAGAGACCCAGTACTTC

V: TRBV6-5
size: NA
J: TRBJ1-3
D: NA
CDR3: CASSPLQSAGNTIYF
DNA: TGTGCCAGCAGCCCCCTCCAGTCAGCTGGAAACACCATATATTTT

V: TRBV7-2
size: once
J: TRBJ2-1
D: TRBD2
CDR3: CASTGREFVNEQFF
DNA: TGTGCCAGTACCGGGCGGGAGTTCGTCAATGAGCAGTTCTTC

V: TRBV5-1
size: NA
J: TRBJ2-7
D: TRBD2
CDR3: CASSLFSGSYEQYF
DNA: TGCGCCAGCAGCTTGTTTAGCGGGAGCTACGAGCAGTACTTC

V: TRBV5-6
size: few
J: TRBJ2-7
D: TRBD1
CDR3: CASSLQGASSSYEQYF
DNA: TGTGCCAGCAGCTTACAGGGGGCCTCGAGCTCCTACGAGCAGTACTTC

V: TRBV5-4
size: NA
J: TRBJ1-1
D: TRBD1
CDR3: CASSQQGSPPDTEAFF
DNA: TGTGCCAGCAGCCAACAGGGGTCGCCCCCGGACACTGAAGCTTTCTTT

V: TRBV28
size: NA
J: TRBJ1-2
D: NA
CDR3: CASSLNPANYGYTF
DNA: TGTGCCAGCAGTTTAAATCCGGCAAACTATGGCTACACCTTC

V: TRBV5-6
size: NA
J: TRBJ1-6
D: TRBD1
CDR3: CASSTGGAGGSPLHF
DNA: TGTGCCAGCAGCACAGGAGGGGCAGGGGGTTCACCCCTCCACTTT

V: TRBV28
size: NA
J: TRBJ2-1
D: TRBD1
CDR3: CASSFRQGPYNEQFF
DNA: TGTGCCAGCAGTTTCCGACAGGGCCCCTACAATGAGCAGTTCTTC

V: TRBV7-9
size: NA
J: TRBJ2-1
D: TRBD2
CDR3: CASSLEAGGTYNEQFF
DNA: TGTGCCAGCAGCTTAGAAGCGGGGGGGACCTACAATGAGCAGTTCTTC

V: TRBV4-1
size: NA
J: TRBJ2-7
D: TRBD1
CDR3: CASSSQGQYEQYF
DNA: TGCGCCAGCAGCTCACAGGGGCAGTACGAGCAGTACTTC

V: TRBV27
size: NA
J: TRBJ2-3
D: TRBD2
CDR3: CASSFLTSGVRDTQYF
DNA: TGTGCCAGCAGTTTCCTCACTAGCGGAGTTAGAGATACGCAGTATTTT

V: TRBV7-9
size: NA
J: TRBJ1-3
D: NA
CDR3: CASSHGVDTIYF
DNA: TGTGCCAGCAGCCATGGAGTTGACACCATATATTTT

V: TRBV27
size: NA
J: TRBJ2-7
D: TRBD2
CDR3: CASSSWEGLYEQYF
DNA: TGTGCCAGCAGTTCTTGGGAGGGTTTATACGAGCAGTACTTC

V: TRBV4-1
size: NA
J: TRBJ2-1
D: NA
CDR3: CASRLSTDTNNEQFF
DNA: TGCGCCAGCAGACTTAGTACGGACACCAACAATGAGCAGTTCTTC

V: TRBV6-1
size: NA
J: TRBJ2-7
D: NA
CDR3: CASSEASHDEQYF
DNA: TGTGCCAGCAGTGAAGCCAGTCACGACGAGCAGTACTTC

V: TRBV6-5
size: NA
J: TRBJ2-2
D: TRBD2
CDR3: CASSWGAGSTGELFF
DNA: TGTGCCAGCAGTTGGGGAGCGGGGTCCACCGGGGAGCTGTTTTTT

V: TRBV13
size: NA
J: TRBJ2-7
D: NA
CDR3: CASSLGSRYEQYF
DNA: TGTGCCAGCAGCTTAGGTAGCCGCTACGAGCAGTACTTC

V: TRBV7-9
size: once
J: TRBJ2-7
D: TRBD1
CDR3: CASSLPGDRTSYEQYF
DNA: TGTGCCAGCAGCTTACCCGGGGACAGGACTTCCTACGAGCAGTACTTC

V: TRBV5-6
size: once
J: TRBJ2-7
D: TRBD2
CDR3: CASSQTSGSSYEQYF
DNA: TGTGCCAGCAGCCAGACTAGCGGAAGCTCCTACGAGCAGTACTTC

V: TRBV7-6
size: NA
J: TRBJ1-1
D: NA
CDR3: CASSLSGPEGAFF
DNA: TGTGCCAGCAGCTTATCGGGGCCCGAAGGAGCTTTCTTT

V: TRBV9
size: NA
J: TRBJ1-1
D: NA
CDR3: CASSVGGMGAAFF
DNA: TGTGCCAGCAGCGTGGGAGGGATGGGTGCTGCTTTCTTT

V: TRBV27
size: NA
J: TRBJ2-7
D: NA
CDR3: CASSLTGAYEQYF
DNA: TGTGCCAGCAGTTTGACAGGAGCCTACGAGCAGTACTTC

V: TRBV14
size: NA
J: TRBJ2-7
D: NA
CDR3: CASSQDPTRWFYEQYF
DNA: TGTGCCAGCAGCCAAGATCCGACTAGATGGTTCTACGAGCAGTACTTC

V: TRBV6-1
size: NA
J: TRBJ1-2
D: NA
CDR3: CASSEWQSLADGYTF
DNA: TGTGCCAGCAGTGAATGGCAGAGCCTTGCGGATGGCTACACCTTC

V: TRBV5-1
size: NA
J: TRBJ2-7
D: TRBD2
CDR3: CASSLGFASGSSYEQYF
DNA: TGCGCCAGCAGCTTGGGATTTGCTAGCGGGAGCTCCTACGAGCAGTACTTC

V: TRBV15
size: NA
J: TRBJ2-7
D: NA
CDR3: CATSRGRDAGREQYF
DNA: TGTGCCACCAGCAGAGGTAGGGACGCGGGCCGCGAGCAGTACTTC

V: TRBV6-1
size: NA
J: TRBJ2-7
D: NA
CDR3: CASSAREVHSGTHEQYF
DNA: TGTGCCAGCAGTGCACGTGAGGTTCACAGTGGGACTCACGAGCAGTACTTC

V: TRBV28
size: NA
J: TRBJ1-2
D: NA
CDR3: CAIPGVGRYGYTF
DNA: TGTGCCATCCCCGGGGTCGGACGCTATGGCTACACCTTC

V: TRBV5-6
size: NA
J: TRBJ2-7
D: TRBD1
CDR3: CASSWGQGSYEQYF
DNA: TGTGCCAGCAGCTGGGGACAGGGTTCCTACGAGCAGTACTTC